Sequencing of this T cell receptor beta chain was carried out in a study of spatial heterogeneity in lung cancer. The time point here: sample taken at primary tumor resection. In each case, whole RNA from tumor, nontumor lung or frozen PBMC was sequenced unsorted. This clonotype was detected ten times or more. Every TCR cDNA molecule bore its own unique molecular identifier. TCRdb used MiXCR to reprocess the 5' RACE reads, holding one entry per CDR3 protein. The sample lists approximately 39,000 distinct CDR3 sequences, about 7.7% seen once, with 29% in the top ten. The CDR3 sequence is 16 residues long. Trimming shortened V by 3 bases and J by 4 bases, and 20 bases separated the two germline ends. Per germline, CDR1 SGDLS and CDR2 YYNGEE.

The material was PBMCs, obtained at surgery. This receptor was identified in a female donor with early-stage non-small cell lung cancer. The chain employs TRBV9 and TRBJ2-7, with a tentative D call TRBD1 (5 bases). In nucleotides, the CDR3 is TGTGCCAGCAGCGCAAGTAGGGCGACAGTCCCTTACGAGCAGTACTTC. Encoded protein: CASSASRATVPYEQYF.